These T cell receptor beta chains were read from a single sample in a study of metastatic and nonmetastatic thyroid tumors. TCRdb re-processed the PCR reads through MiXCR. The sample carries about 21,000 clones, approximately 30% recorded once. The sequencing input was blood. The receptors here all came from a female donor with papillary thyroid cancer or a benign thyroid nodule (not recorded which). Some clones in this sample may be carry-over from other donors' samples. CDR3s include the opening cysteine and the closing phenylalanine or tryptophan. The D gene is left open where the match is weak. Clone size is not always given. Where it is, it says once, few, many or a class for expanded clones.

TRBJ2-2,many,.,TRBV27,TGTGCCAGCCGGGTTTTCGGGGCGCACACCGGGGAGCTGTTTTTT,CASRVFGAHTGELFF
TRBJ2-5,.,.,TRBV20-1,TGCAGTGCTAAAGATCAAGAGACCCAGTACTTC,CSAKDQETQYF
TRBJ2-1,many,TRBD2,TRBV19,TGTGCCAGTAGCTCGGGAGGGGTCGGTTACAATGAGCAGTTCTTC,CASSSGGVGYNEQFF
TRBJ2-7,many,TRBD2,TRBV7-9,TGTGCCAGCAGCTCGCCTAGCGGGAGTTCCTACGAGCAGTACTTC,CASSSPSGSSYEQYF
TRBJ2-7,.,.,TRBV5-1,TGCGCCAGCAGCTTGGGGACCTTTGGGGAGCAGTACTTC,CASSLGTFGEQYF
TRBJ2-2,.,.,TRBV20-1,TGCAGTGCTAGGGCCCCAGGGAGAGGGACCGGGGAGCTGTTTTTT,CSARAPGRGTGELFF
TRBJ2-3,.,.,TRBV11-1,TGTGCCAGCAGCTTAAAGGGCGGGAACACAGATACGCAGTATTTT,CASSLKGGNTDTQYF
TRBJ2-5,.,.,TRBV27,TGTGCCAGCATTCCCTACGCGGCCCAAGAGACCCAGTACTTC,CASIPYAAQETQYF
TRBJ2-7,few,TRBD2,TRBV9,TGTGCCAGCAGCCCTCGGACTAGTGACTACGAGCAGTACTTC,CASSPRTSDYEQYF
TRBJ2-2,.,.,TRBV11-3,TGTGCCAGCAGCTTAACTCAGTGGGCGGCCGGGGAGCTGATGTTT,CASSLTQWAAGELMF
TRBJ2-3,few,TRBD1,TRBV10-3,TGTGCCATTAGGGAGGGACAGGGGGGCACAGATACGCAGTATTTT,CAIREGQGGTDTQYF
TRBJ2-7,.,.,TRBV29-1,TGCAGCGTTGTACCCCTCGCGGGCTACGAGCAGTACTTC,CSVVPLAGYEQYF
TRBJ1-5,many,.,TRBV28,TGTGCCAGCAGCCCCCGGGGGGGGGCCAATCAGCCCCAGCATTTT,CASSPRGGANQPQHF
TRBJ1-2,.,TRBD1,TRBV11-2,TGTGCCAGCAGCTTTACCCTAGGGGGCGCGAACTATGGCTACACCTTC,CASSFTLGGANYGYTF
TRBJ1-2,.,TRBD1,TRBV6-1,TGTGCGGCAGGGGGCGCTTCCTATGGCTACACCTTC,CAAGGASYGYTF
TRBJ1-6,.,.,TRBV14,TGTGCCAGCAGCCAAGTCGGGAATTCACCCCTCCACTTT,CASSQVGNSPLHF
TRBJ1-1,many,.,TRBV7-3,TGTGCCAGCAGCTTAGTGGGAGGGAACACTGAAGCTTTCTTT,CASSLVGGNTEAFF
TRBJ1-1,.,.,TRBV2,TGTGCCAGCAGTGATGAGGGAGACACTGAAGCTTTCTTT,CASSDEGDTEAFF
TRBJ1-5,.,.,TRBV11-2,TGTGCCAGCAGCTTAAACGGGGTCGGGGGAAATCAGCCCCAGCATTTT,CASSLNGVGGNQPQHF
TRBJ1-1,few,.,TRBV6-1,TGTGCCATCAGCGACGGTAGGGGGACTGAAGCTTTCTTT,CAISDGRGTEAFF
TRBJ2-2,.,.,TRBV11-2,TGTGCCAGCAGGCCGCGGGGAGCCCATAACACCGGGGAGCTGTTTTTT,CASRPRGAHNTGELFF
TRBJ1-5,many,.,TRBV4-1,TGCGCCAGCAGCCAAGATGGGCAGGCCTTCAATCAGCCCCAGCATTTT,CASSQDGQAFNQPQHF
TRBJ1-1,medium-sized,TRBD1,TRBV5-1,TGCGCCAGCAGCGGGAGGGACAGCCTTGGCGACACTGAAGCTTTCTTT,CASSGRDSLGDTEAFF
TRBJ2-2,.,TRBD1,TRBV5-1,TGCGCCAGCAGCACCTCCGGGACAGGGGGTACCGGGGAGCTGTTTTTT,CASSTSGTGGTGELFF
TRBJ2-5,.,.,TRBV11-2,TGTGCCAGCAGCCCCAATCTTGCGGGAAGTGAGAGCCAGTACTTC,CASSPNLAGSESQYF
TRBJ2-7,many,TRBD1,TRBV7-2,TGTGCCAGCAGCTCGGGGACAGGGAGGGAGCAGTACTTC,CASSSGTGREQYF
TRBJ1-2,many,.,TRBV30,TGTGCCTGGAGTGCTCCGAGGGGGGGGCGAGGCTATGGCTACACCTTC,CAWSAPRGGRGYGYTF
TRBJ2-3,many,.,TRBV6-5,TGTGCCAGCAGTTACCGATCCGGGACTTCGGAGTATTTT,CASSYRSGTSEYF
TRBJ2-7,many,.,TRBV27,TGTGCCAGCAGTTTAAGGGAAGGGTCCTACGAGCAGTACTTC,CASSLREGSYEQYF
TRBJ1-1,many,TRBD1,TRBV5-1,TGCGCCAGCAGCTTGTGGCTACAGGGGGTGAACACTGAAGCTTTCTTT,CASSLWLQGVNTEAFF
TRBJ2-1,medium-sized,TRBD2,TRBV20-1,TGCAGTGCTAGAGTGGTAGCGGGTTACAATGAGCAGTTCTTC,CSARVVAGYNEQFF
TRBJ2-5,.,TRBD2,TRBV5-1,TGCGCCAGCAGCTTGACTCTAGCGGAGGCAGAGACCCAGTACTTC,CASSLTLAEAETQYF
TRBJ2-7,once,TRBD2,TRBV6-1,TGTGCCCGCAGTGAAGGGGTTACTAGACTAGCGGGGCAGCAGTACTTC,CARSEGVTRLAGQQYF
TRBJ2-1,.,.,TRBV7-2,TGTTCCAGCAGCTTATCCTTAAGCTGGTGGGCCTACAATGAGCAGTTCTTC,CSSSLSLSWWAYNEQFF
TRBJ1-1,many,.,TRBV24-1,TGTGCCACCAGACAGGGAAGTAGGACTGAAGCTTTCTTT,CATRQGSRTEAFF
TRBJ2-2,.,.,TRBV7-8,TGTGCCAGCAGCTTCTATGGGGGAGATACCGGGGAGCTGTTTTTT,CASSFYGGDTGELFF
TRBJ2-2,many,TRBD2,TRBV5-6,TGTGCCAGCAGCTTCGGGGGGGGCGACACCGGGGAGCTGTTTTTT,CASSFGGGDTGELFF
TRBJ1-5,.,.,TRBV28,TGTGCCAGCAGTTCCGTGGGGGGTCCGAAGCCCCAGCATTTT,CASSSVGGPKPQHF
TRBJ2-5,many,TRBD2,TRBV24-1,TGTGCCACCAGTGATGCGGCTAGCGGGAGTTGGGGAGAGACCCAGTACTTC,CATSDAASGSWGETQYF
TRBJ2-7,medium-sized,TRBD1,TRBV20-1,TGCAGTGCTAGAGGGGACAGGGGGCGCTACGAGCAGTACTTC,CSARGDRGRYEQYF
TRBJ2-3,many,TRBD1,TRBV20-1,TGCAGTGCTTCAGGCGGACAGGGCACAGATACGCAGTATTTT,CSASGGQGTDTQYF
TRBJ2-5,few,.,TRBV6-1,TGTGCCAGCAGCCCCGGGCCGAGGGAGACCCAGTACTTC,CASSPGPRETQYF
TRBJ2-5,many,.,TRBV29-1,TGCAGCGTTGGGACCGCGGCCGAGACCCAGTACTTC,CSVGTAAETQYF
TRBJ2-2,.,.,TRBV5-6,TGTGCCAGCAGCTTGGCCTCGGCCGTAACCTCGAACACCGGGGAGCTGTTTTTT,CASSLASAVTSNTGELFF
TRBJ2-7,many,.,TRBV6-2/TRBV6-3,TGTGCCAGCAGTACGATGGGCGAGCAGTACTTC,CASSTMGEQYF